One TCR beta chain is described in this entry. Its antigen has not been determined. The sample holds no much larger clone one base away, and base qualities are not on file. CDR1 SGHRS and CDR2 YFSETQ were looked up in the germline V gene. The CDR3, cysteine through phenylalanine, is 14 amino acids long. The DNA shown is the 42-base CDR3, in frame from base 1. V sheds 4 bases and J sheds 5 bases, leaving 13 bases between their ends. The receptor library was made with the immunoSEQ multiplex PCR assay. As for how the authors treated the data: To diagnose cytomegalovirus status from the catalog of TCR beta chain sequences, a statistical classification framework was built. TCRdb mirrors the immuneACCESS table, restricted to in-frame sequences. Some clones are absent from its copies; in checked studies, under half trace to an unresolved V gene, and the reason for the others is unknown. V and J calls plus clone size are reproduced from that table; the DNA served to infer D and trimming. Across this sample there are roughly 150,000 clones, with 88% seen only once. 2.5% to 3% of the sample comes from the top ten.

The entry originates in a study of cytomegalovirus exposure and HLA in healthy donors (dated by TCRdb to about 2017). The study in broad terms: The 666 repertoires of the first cohort and the 120 or so validation repertoires were produced on the same platform, according to a later analysis. To predict cytomegalovirus infection status, the study combined high-throughput TCR immunosequencing, statistical association of individual TCRs with disease status, and machine learning. The study was designed to test whether signatures of past pathogen exposure could be identified by cataloging public T cell receptors. In addition to the first cohort of roughly 670 subjects, a separate validation cohort of 120 different subjects was used. The paper's findings and limits, for the study overall: While some public TCRs were present in many individuals, most TCR sequences turned up only very rarely across donors. A few of the identified cytomegalovirus-associated TCR beta chains were confirmed in vitro to be specific for cytomegalovirus antigens. Subsequent analysis determined that TCRs grouped into clusters in the first cohort also showed a tendency toward co-occurrence across the 130 or so validation repertoires, and roughly 95% of cluster scores exceeded 0. A total of 164 TCR beta chains were listed by the study as associated with cytomegalovirus. All 130 or so repertoires were used to score co-occurrence in the validation cohort in a later analysis, because that analysis had no HLA typing for the cohort. The classifier was reported to diagnose cytomegalovirus status with high specificity and sensitivity in both the original cohort and the validation cohort. It was suggested by the authors that the approach could potentially be generalized to other disease states and immunological phenotypes.

Separate from the approximately 700-subject first cohort, the validation cohort of roughly 130 subjects was the group to which the donors belonged. Sequenced material: PBMCs. The V gene is TRBV5-1 and the J gene is TRBJ1-3; the D gene assignment is ambiguous. This TCR came from a man aged 18 to 29 in good health and CMV-seronegative. The CDR3 amino acid sequence is: CASSHEPERNTIYF. At the DNA level, the sequence is TGCGCCAGCAGCCATGAGCCCGAGAGAAACACCATATATTTT.